This TCR beta chain was captured by sequencing in a study of blood T cell repertoires in COVID-19. The germline V gene encodes CDR1 SGHTA and CDR2 FQGNSA. CDR3 length equals 15 residues. Trimming cost V 0 bases and J 3 bases, with 12 bases left between them. Clones were read by immunoSEQ multiplex PCR, and TCRdb kept only the in-frame ones, dropping some. The table records roughly 25,000 clones, about nine tenths of them present only once. This clonotype was sampled from a man aged 65-85 years in a cohort sampled during active COVID-19. Sequencing was carried out using peripheral blood. The rearrangement uses TRBV7-2 and TRBJ2-7; no definite D call. As DNA, the CDR3 is TGTGCCAGCAGCTTAGCGCGCGGATACAACTACGAGCAGTACTTC. Translating gives CASSLARGYNYEQYF.